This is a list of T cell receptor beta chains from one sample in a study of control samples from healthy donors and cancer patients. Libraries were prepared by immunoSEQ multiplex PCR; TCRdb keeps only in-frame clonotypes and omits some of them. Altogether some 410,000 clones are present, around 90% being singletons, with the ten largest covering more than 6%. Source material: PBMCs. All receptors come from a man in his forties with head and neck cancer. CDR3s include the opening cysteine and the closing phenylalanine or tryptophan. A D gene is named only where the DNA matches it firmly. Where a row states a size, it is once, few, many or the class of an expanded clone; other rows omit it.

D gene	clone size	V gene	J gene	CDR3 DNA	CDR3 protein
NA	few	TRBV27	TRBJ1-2	TGTGCCAGCAGTTTAAGACAGAACTATGGCTACACCTTC	CASSLRQNYGYTF
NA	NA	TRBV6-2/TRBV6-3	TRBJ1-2	TGTGCCAGCAGTTCCGGGACGGCGAAAGGCTACACCTTC	CASSSGTAKGYTF
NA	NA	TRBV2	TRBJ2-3	TGTGCCAGCAGTGTTCGTACGGAAATTCTCGTGGCAGATACGCAGTATTTT	CASSVRTEILVADTQYF
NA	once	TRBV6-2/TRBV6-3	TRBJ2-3	TGTGCCAGCAGTTACTCGACAGGAGGGGATACGCAGTATTTT	CASSYSTGGDTQYF
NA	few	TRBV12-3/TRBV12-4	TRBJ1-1	TGTGCCAGCAGTTTTCCGGGGGGTACTGAAGCTTTCTTT	CASSFPGGTEAFF
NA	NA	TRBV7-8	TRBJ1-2	TGTGCCAGTCATGGCCTGGGCTATGGCTACACCTTC	CASHGLGYGYTF
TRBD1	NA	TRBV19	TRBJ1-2	TGTGCCAGTTCGACAGGGTTCAATTTAGATGGCTACACCTTC	CASSTGFNLDGYTF
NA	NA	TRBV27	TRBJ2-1	TGTGCCAGCAGTAAGATGGTAAACGATGAGCAGTTCTTC	CASSKMVNDEQFF
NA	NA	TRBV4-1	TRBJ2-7	TGCGCCAGCAGCCAAGAAGGGGGGGCCTCCTACGAGCAGTACTTC	CASSQEGGASYEQYF
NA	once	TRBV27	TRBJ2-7	TGTGCCAGCAGTTTATCGATAGGCATTTCTACGGGGCAGTACTTC	CASSLSIGISTGQYF
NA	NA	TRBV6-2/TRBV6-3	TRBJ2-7	TGTGCCAGCAGTTACCAGGGAGGCGGCTACGAGCAGTACTTC	CASSYQGGGYEQYF
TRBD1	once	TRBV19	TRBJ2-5	TGTGCCAGTAGTGTTCCCGGGACAGGAGAAGAGACCCAGTACTTC	CASSVPGTGEETQYF
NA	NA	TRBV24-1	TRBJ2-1	TGTGCCACCAGTGTTTCTGGGACCTACAATGAGCAGTTCTTC	CATSVSGTYNEQFF
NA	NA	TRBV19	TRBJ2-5	TGTGCCAGTAGCGCGAGAGAGACCCAGTACTTC	CASSARETQYF